This is a list of T cell receptor beta chains from one sample in a study of response to subunit inactivated influenza vaccine. Using its own MiXCR run on the RT-PCR reads, TCRdb lists one record per CDR3 protein. Altogether around 710,000 distinct CDR3 sequences are present, approximately 13% being singletons, with the ten largest covering around 7%. The source was PBMCs from blood, collected around two weeks before vaccination. The source is a man between 45 and 60 years old who received an inactivated influenza vaccine. Both conserved end residues are part of each CDR3. D genes are given only for firm matches. Part of the rows lack a size; the others show once, few, many or a class for expanded clones.

j_gene | d_gene | abundance | v_gene | CDR3nt | CDR3aa
TRBJ1-2 | TRBD1 | many | TRBV20-1 | TGCAGTGCTAGGGGGGACAGGGCTGGTTATGGCTACACCTTC | CSARGDRAGYGYTF
TRBJ2-2 | - | - | TRBV7-9 | TGTGCCAGCAGTCGTCCCGGGGGGCCCACCGGGGAGCTGTTTTTT | CASSRPGGPTGELFF
TRBJ2-1 | - | many | TRBV20-1 | TGCAGTGCTAGAGGTTTGTTACAGCAGAATGAGCAGTTCTTC | CSARGLLQQNEQFF
TRBJ1-1 | - | - | TRBV29-1 | TGCAGCGTTTCAGAGACTGAAGCTTTCTTT | CSVSETEAFF
TRBJ2-1 | TRBD1 | - | TRBV20-1 | TGCAGTGCAGCCGGGACAGGGGACCCCTACAATGAGCAGTTCTTC | CSAAGTGDPYNEQFF
TRBJ1-4 | TRBD1 | few | TRBV7-2 | TGTGCCAGCAGCAACAGGGGGCCCACCACCGAAAAACTGTTTTTT | CASSNRGPTTEKLFF
TRBJ2-1 | TRBD1 | - | TRBV12-3/TRBV12-4 | TGTGCCTTCAGTTTAGACCCCCCAGGGGGAGCATCCTACAATGAGCAGTTCTTC | CAFSLDPPGGASYNEQFF
TRBJ2-3 | TRBD2 | many | TRBV12-3/TRBV12-4 | TGTGCCAGCAGTCCGCAAAAAGCGGGGATAGCGGCAGATACGCAGTATTTT | CASSPQKAGIAADTQYF
TRBJ2-3 | - | few | TRBV7-2 | TGTGCCAGTATTCGTGGGGGTATGGCAGCGGGTATGGCGCAGTATTTT | CASIRGGMAAGMAQYF
TRBJ2-7 | - | many | TRBV4-1 | TGCGCCAGCAGCCAGTTGCCCCACAATAGCGAGCAGTACTTC | CASSQLPHNSEQYF
TRBJ2-1 | TRBD2 | - | TRBV9 | TGTGCCAGCAGCGCAACTAGCGGTCACACGGGGAATGAGCAGTTCTTC | CASSATSGHTGNEQFF
TRBJ1-1 | - | few | TRBV12-3/TRBV12-4 | TGTGCCAGCAGGATATGGGGCTTTAGGACTGAAGCTTTCTTT | CASRIWGFRTEAFF
TRBJ1-2 | - | many | TRBV4-1 | TGCGCCAGCAGCCAAGGTGTGGCCTATGGCTACACCTTC | CASSQGVAYGYTF
TRBJ2-7 | - | - | TRBV28 | TGTGCCAGCAGTTTATCCGGGGGGCGGGAGTGGGAGCAGTACTTC | CASSLSGGREWEQYF
TRBJ2-3 | TRBD2 | few | TRBV3-1 | TGTGCCAGCAGCATCGGACTAGCGGGAGGAGATACGCAGTATTTT | CASSIGLAGGDTQYF
TRBJ2-7 | - | few | TRBV4-3 | TGCGCCAGCAGCCAAGAACTAGGCGGGTACGAGCAGTACTTC | CASSQELGGYEQYF
TRBJ2-5 | - | - | TRBV10-3 | TGTGCCATCAGTGAGTCGAAGGGGGTTGCCCAAGAGACCCAGTACTTC | CAISESKGVAQETQYF
TRBJ1-3 | - | few | TRBV7-2 | TGTGCCAGCAGCTTGGCGCCGAACTCTGGAAACACCATATATTTT | CASSLAPNSGNTIYF
TRBJ2-7 | - | - | TRBV11-2 | TGTGCCAGCAGCCCGCCACAGGGTAGCATTTACGAGCAGTACTTC | CASSPPQGSIYEQYF
TRBJ2-7 | - | - | TRBV5-1 | TGCGCCAGCAGCCAGGACGGGACAACCTACGAGCAGTACTTC | CASSQDGTTYEQYF
TRBJ2-7 | - | many | TRBV28 | TGTGCCAGCAGCTCCTTCAGCGGACAGTTACTTTACGAGCAGTACTTC | CASSSFSGQLLYEQYF
TRBJ1-2 | TRBD1 | few | TRBV15 | TGTGCCACCAGCACAGGGACAGCAGCTAACTATGGCTACACCTTC | CATSTGTAANYGYTF
TRBJ2-4 | - | many | TRBV30 | TGTGCCTGGAGCCCGGAGTGGAGCATTCAGTACTTC | CAWSPEWSIQYF
TRBJ1-1 | - | few | TRBV12-3/TRBV12-4 | TGTGCCAGCAGTCAAGGGGGGCGGTACACTGAAGCTTTCTTT | CASSQGGRYTEAFF
TRBJ1-1 | - | many | TRBV20-1 | TGCAGTGCTAGAGATGTAGGGGGCACTGAAGCTTTCTTT | CSARDVGGTEAFF
TRBJ1-3 | TRBD1 | many | TRBV12-3/TRBV12-4 | TGTGCCAGCAGTTTGAAAGGGACAGGGGGCGCCGGAAACACCATATATTTT | CASSLKGTGGAGNTIYF
TRBJ1-4 | TRBD1 | - | TRBV7-8 | TGTGCCAGCAGTCGGGACAGGGGGGCTGAAAAACTGTTTTTT | CASSRDRGAEKLFF
TRBJ2-5 | TRBD2 | few | TRBV7-2 | TGTGCCAGCAGCTTCCTAGGCGGGGGGATGGAGACCCAGTACTTC | CASSFLGGGMETQYF
TRBJ2-2 | - | - | TRBV7-3 | TGTGCCAGCAGTAATACAGGGTCGGTCACCGGGGAGCTGTTTTTT | CASSNTGSVTGELFF
TRBJ2-7 | TRBD2 | few | TRBV6-2/TRBV6-3 | TGTGCCAGCAGTTATGTTGGGACTAGCGGCACATACGAGCAGTACTTC | CASSYVGTSGTYEQYF
TRBJ2-1 | - | - | TRBV5-6 | TGTGCCAGCAGCTTGGGCCACCCCAGTGAGCAGTTCTTC | CASSLGHPSEQFF
TRBJ2-3 | - | few | TRBV3-1 | TGTGCCAGCAGCCAAGGTATGGCCCTCAGGGATACGCAGTATTTT | CASSQGMALRDTQYF
TRBJ2-2 | - | many | TRBV11-2 | TGTGCCAGCAGCCTACTGTACACCGGGGAGCTGTTTTTT | CASSLLYTGELFF
TRBJ2-7 | - | few | TRBV20-1 | TGCAGTGCTAGAGATTCTCAGAGGAGGGTAGGAGAGCAGTACTTC | CSARDSQRRVGEQYF
TRBJ2-1 | TRBD2 | few | TRBV10-3 | TGTGCCATCAGTGTCGGACTAGCGGGGGGGCTAGAGCAGTTCTTC | CAISVGLAGGLEQFF
TRBJ1-2 | TRBD1 | - | TRBV6-1 | TGTGCCAGCAGAGAAACAGGGGGGGCCTATGGCTACACCTTC | CASRETGGAYGYTF
TRBJ1-1 | - | - | TRBV15 | TGTGCCACCAGCAGAGATCTGGTTGAGGAAGCTTTCTTT | CATSRDLVEEAFF
TRBJ2-3 | TRBD2 | - | TRBV7-9 | TGTGCCAGCAGCCCTCCCGGAACGGGGGGGTGGGATACGCAGTATTTT | CASSPPGTGGWDTQYF
TRBJ1-2 | - | many | TRBV12-3/TRBV12-4 | TGTGCCAGTGCCCGGGGGGCGCGAGGCTACACCTTC | CASARGARGYTF
TRBJ2-3 | TRBD1 | few | TRBV10-3 | TGTGCCATCAGCTCAGCCGACGGACAGGGGGCTTTAGATACGCAGTATTTT | CAISSADGQGALDTQYF
TRBJ2-7 | - | few | TRBV27 | TGTGCCAGCAGTCCAAGACACGATCCTCCTGGTGAGCAGTACTTC | CASSPRHDPPGEQYF
TRBJ2-7 | TRBD1 | - | TRBV28 | TGTGCCAGCAGTCTTCCGGGGACAGGGAATTACGAGCAGTACTTC | CASSLPGTGNYEQYF
TRBJ1-1 | - | once | TRBV4-1 | TGCGCCAGCAGGTCGGGTCAGAGGGATCCTATGAACACTGAAGCTTTCTTT | CASRSGQRDPMNTEAFF
TRBJ1-2 | TRBD1 | few | TRBV15 | TGTGCCACCAGCAGCGTACCGGGACAGGGTGTACGGATCGGAGGCTACACCTTC | CATSSVPGQGVRIGGYTF
TRBJ2-5 | - | - | TRBV28 | TGTGCCAGCAGTCCCCGACTAGTTTCTCAAGAGACCCAGTACTTC | CASSPRLVSQETQYF
TRBJ2-5 | - | - | TRBV29-1 | TGCAGCGCGATGCTACAGAACCGGGAGACCCAGTACTTC | CSAMLQNRETQYF
TRBJ2-3 | TRBD2 | - | TRBV20-1 | TGCAGTGCTAGAGTGCCTAGCGGGGTTGGGGATACGCAGTATTTT | CSARVPSGVGDTQYF
TRBJ2-1 | TRBD2 | - | TRBV7-3 | TGTGCCAGCAGCTCCCTAGCGGGGGTGACTTACAATGAGCAGTTCTTC | CASSSLAGVTYNEQFF
TRBJ2-7 | TRBD2 | few | TRBV3-1 | TGTGCCAGCAGCACCCAGACTAGCGGGACACCCTACGAGCAGTACTTC | CASSTQTSGTPYEQYF